The clone carrying this T cell receptor beta chain was picked up many times. The target antigen is unknown. The data derive from a study of CD8+CD57+ T cells in acquired aplastic anemia. Background on the study: Each DNA sample taken from sorted CD4+ and CD8+ cells came to about 3.2 ug on average.

Genomic DNA templated the TCR beta VDJ and CDR3 profiling. TCRdb re-derived calls from the reads in MiXCR, one entry per CDR3 protein. This table has about 220,000 distinct CDR3 sequences, about 37% appearing once. Study-level results: For CD8+ Simpson's diversity, patients and controls showed no significant difference.

This CDR3 is built from 14 residues. The V and J ends lost 2 bases and 2 bases respectively, with 10 bases between them. Germline values: CDR1 SGHTA, CDR2 FQGTGA. The receptor's source is a human donor in good health, serving as a control. Source material: sorted CD4+, CD8+, or CD8+CD57+ T cells (not recorded which) from PBMCs. This sequence joins TRBV7-3 and TRBJ2-7, with a possible D match to TRBD1 (6 bases). The CDR3 sequence is CASSLQQGPYEQYF. Written as DNA, the CDR3 is TGTGCCAGCAGCTTACAACAGGGCCCCTACGAGCAGTACTTC.